This is a list of T cell receptor beta chains from one sample in a study of blood T cell repertoires in COVID-19. The assay was immunoSEQ multiplex PCR, and TCRdb's table has in-frame clones only and misses some. The sample lists about 190,000 clones, 70% to 90% occurring once. The sample was peripheral blood. Receptor source: a man under 40 with acute or convalescent COVID-19. Both conserved end residues are part of each CDR3.

v_gene: TRBV28; len: 14; CDR3aa: CASSLLREGETQYF
v_gene: TRBV13; len: 14; CDR3aa: CASSLVSRDEGYTF
v_gene: TRBV6-5; len: 14; CDR3aa: CASQNTGRYTEAFF
v_gene: TRBV2; len: 15; CDR3aa: CASSLAGGGTDTQYF
v_gene: TRBV2; len: 13; CDR3aa: CASSRGTGEKLFF
v_gene: TRBV5-1; len: 16; CDR3aa: CASSLGGGANTDTQYF
v_gene: TRBV18; len: 17; CDR3aa: CASSPYSRYRGSREQYF
v_gene: TRBV18; len: 13; CDR3aa: CASSPRHTDTQYF
v_gene: TRBV9; len: 15; CDR3aa: CASSERGRNNSPLHF
v_gene: TRBV28; len: 10; CDR3aa: CASSSASYTF
v_gene: TRBV5-1; len: 15; CDR3aa: CASSVGAGVYYEQYF
v_gene: TRBV18; len: 14; CDR3aa: CASSLNRGTMEQYF
v_gene: TRBV20-1; len: 15; CDR3aa: CSASRGSGGAGEQFF
v_gene: TRBV19; len: 15; CDR3aa: CASGLAARGTGELFF
v_gene: TRBV28; len: 15; CDR3aa: CASSPGFETGVTQYF
v_gene: TRBV27; len: 17; CDR3aa: CASSSAGGPRHQETQYF
v_gene: TRBV5-1; len: 16; CDR3aa: CASSNRGTGNTGELFF
v_gene: TRBV28; len: 14; CDR3aa: CASTTNRPPYGYTF
v_gene: TRBV30; len: 10; CDR3aa: CASGDETQYF
v_gene: TRBV6-1; len: 16; CDR3aa: CASSDELVQLYQPQHF
v_gene: TRBV28; len: 13; CDR3aa: CASLNPRSNEQFF
v_gene: TRBV7-8; len: 15; CDR3aa: CASSFGGGPSYEQYF
v_gene: TRBV6-5; len: 12; CDR3aa: CASSSGNQPQHF
v_gene: TRBV6-1; len: 16; CDR3aa: CASSVSGSYPYNEQFF
v_gene: TRBV21-1; len: 16; CDR3aa: CASSKDLQGVTDTQYF
v_gene: TRBV6-5; len: 15; CDR3aa: CASSYDRGLNNEQFF